A selection of T cell receptor beta chains follows, all from one sample in a study of shared T cell receptors in the human thymus. Generated by immunoSEQ multiplex PCR, the TCRdb table keeps only in-frame clones and is missing some. Altogether 540,000 or so clones are present, 78% being singletons, with the ten largest covering about 0.014%. These data are also associated with another study on human thymus T cells.

The sequencing input was thymocytes. The receptor set was obtained from a boy less than two years old with a congenital heart defect. Each CDR3 is given with its conserved first and last residue. The D gene is left open where the match is weak. For some rows the clone size is stated as once, few or many, or as a class when expanded; others skip it.

D gene	clone size	V gene	J gene	CDR3 protein	CDR3 DNA
.	.	TRBV4-1	TRBJ1-3	CASSQDQNPPGGNTIYF	TGCGCCAGCAGCCAAGATCAGAACCCCCCGGGGGGAAACACCATATATTTT
TRBD2	.	TRBV11-2	TRBJ2-3	CASSNGTSGSWTDTQYF	TGTGCCAGCAGTAATGGGACTAGCGGGAGCTGGACAGATACGCAGTATTTT
.	.	TRBV11-3	TRBJ1-2	CASSRGPGLYGYTF	TGTGCCAGCAGCCGGGGTCCCGGGCTCTATGGCTACACCTTC
.	.	TRBV4-3	TRBJ1-4	CASSQEWQGCEKLFF	TGCGCCAGCAGCCAAGAATGGCAGGGGTGTGAAAAACTGTTTTTT
.	.	TRBV9	TRBJ2-7	CASSVAAGETSSYEQYF	TGTGCCAGCAGCGTTGCTGCCGGTGAGACTAGCTCCTACGAGCAGTACTTC
TRBD2	.	TRBV11-2	TRBJ2-1	CASSANSGAYNEQFF	TGTGCCAGCAGCGCGAATAGCGGGGCTTACAATGAGCAGTTCTTC
.	few	TRBV12-2	TRBJ2-5	CASRRGLAGARGTQETQYF	TGTGCAAGTCGCAGGGGACTAGCGGGAGCCAGAGGCACACAAGAGACCCAGTACTTC
TRBD2	.	TRBV14	TRBJ2-3	CASSPGLARTDTQYF	TGTGCCAGCAGCCCGGGACTAGCGCGCACAGATACGCAGTATTTT
TRBD1	.	TRBV27	TRBJ2-7	CASRPGQGSYEQYF	TGTGCCAGCAGGCCGGGACAGGGATCCTACGAGCAGTACTTC
TRBD1	few	TRBV12-5	TRBJ2-7	CASGSGQGANEQYF	TGTGCTAGTGGTTCTGGACAGGGGGCCAACGAGCAGTACTTC
.	few	TRBV11-2	TRBJ1-1	CASSCSDRVEQTEAFF	TGTGCCAGCAGCTGTTCAGACCGGGTGGAACAAACTGAAGCTTTCTTT
TRBD2	.	TRBV12-5	TRBJ2-7	CASGSVGRAYEQYF	TGTGCTAGTGGGAGCGTCGGGAGGGCCTACGAGCAGTACTTC
TRBD1	.	TRBV9	TRBJ2-5	CASSPGQPGVETQYF	TGTGCCAGCAGCCCGGGACAGCCCGGGGTGGAGACCCAGTACTTC
TRBD2	.	TRBV5-6	TRBJ2-3	CASSLGGGLAPTSTDTQYF	TGTGCCAGCAGCTTGGGAGGTGGACTAGCTCCGACTAGCACAGATACGCAGTATTTT
TRBD2	.	TRBV15	TRBJ2-1	CATRAREGSEQFF	TGTGCCACCAGGGCGCGGGAGGGCAGTGAGCAGTTCTTC
.	once	TRBV5-5	TRBJ2-1	CASSPRTESYNEQFF	TGTGCCAGCAGCCCGAGGACAGAATCCTACAATGAGCAGTTCTTC
TRBD1	.	TRBV5-1	TRBJ2-7	CASSSGQGSSYEQYF	TGCGCCAGCAGCTCAGGACAGGGTAGCTCCTACGAGCAGTACTTC
TRBD1	.	TRBV29-1	TRBJ2-7	CSVEEGESGQGVYEQYF	TGCAGCGTTGAAGAAGGCGAATCGGGACAGGGGGTCTACGAGCAGTACTTC
.	once	TRBV11-2	TRBJ1-2	CASSLALHGASGGYTF	TGTGCCAGCAGCTTAGCCCTTCACGGCGCCTCGGGTGGCTACACCTTC
.	.	TRBV30	TRBJ1-2	CAWSVPKRHTSNYGYTF	TGTGCCTGGAGTGTCCCCAAAAGACATACGAGTAACTATGGCTACACCTTC
TRBD2	.	TRBV12-5	TRBJ2-2	CASGPTSGSPYGELFF	TGTGCTAGTGGCCCCACTAGCGGGAGTCCTTACGGGGAGCTGTTTTTT
.	.	TRBV11-2	TRBJ2-1	CASSVSGPPGNEQFF	TGTGCCAGCAGCGTCAGCGGGCCGCCCGGCAATGAGCAGTTCTTC
.	.	TRBV19	TRBJ1-4	CASSPKDSEKLFF	TGTGCCAGTAGTCCGAAGGACAGTGAAAAACTGTTTTTT
TRBD1	.	TRBV9	TRBJ1-2	CASSVEGVDAHRGRRGYTF	TGTGCCAGCAGCGTAGAGGGGGTGGATGCGCACAGGGGACGTCGGGGCTACACCTTC
.	.	TRBV5-1	TRBJ2-7	CASSLGEPYEQYF	TGCGCCAGCAGCCTCGGAGAGCCCTACGAGCAGTACTTC
.	few	TRBV29-1	TRBJ1-1	CSVEDPTSSEAFF	TGCAGCGTTGAAGACCCCACAAGTTCTGAAGCTTTCTTT
TRBD1	.	TRBV27	TRBJ2-7	CASSPPGQGAYEQYF	TGTGCCAGCAGTCCCCCGGGACAGGGGGCATACGAGCAGTACTTC
TRBD2	.	TRBV29-1	TRBJ2-3	CSVECGRAFGTDTQYF	TGCAGCGTTGAATGCGGGAGGGCCTTTGGCACAGATACGCAGTATTTT
TRBD2	.	TRBV29-1	TRBJ2-3	CSASGGLAGGSDTQYF	TGCAGCGCCTCCGGGGGGCTAGCGGGAGGCTCAGATACGCAGTATTTT
TRBD2	.	TRBV14	TRBJ2-3	CASSPKGTSGGTQYF	TGTGCCAGCAGCCCGAAAGGGACTAGTGGGGGTACGCAGTATTTT
.	.	TRBV29-1	TRBJ2-5	CSVPPPLGHFPRETQYF	TGCAGCGTACCCCCCCCCTTAGGACATTTTCCAAGAGAGACCCAGTACTTC
.	.	TRBV11-3	TRBJ2-7	CASSPPRRVGYEQYF	TGTGCCAGCAGCCCTCCCCGCAGGGTGGGGTACGAGCAGTACTTC
TRBD2	.	TRBV5-4	TRBJ2-1	CASSNRLAGYYNEQFF	TGTGCCAGCAGCAACCGACTAGCGGGATACTACAATGAGCAGTTCTTC